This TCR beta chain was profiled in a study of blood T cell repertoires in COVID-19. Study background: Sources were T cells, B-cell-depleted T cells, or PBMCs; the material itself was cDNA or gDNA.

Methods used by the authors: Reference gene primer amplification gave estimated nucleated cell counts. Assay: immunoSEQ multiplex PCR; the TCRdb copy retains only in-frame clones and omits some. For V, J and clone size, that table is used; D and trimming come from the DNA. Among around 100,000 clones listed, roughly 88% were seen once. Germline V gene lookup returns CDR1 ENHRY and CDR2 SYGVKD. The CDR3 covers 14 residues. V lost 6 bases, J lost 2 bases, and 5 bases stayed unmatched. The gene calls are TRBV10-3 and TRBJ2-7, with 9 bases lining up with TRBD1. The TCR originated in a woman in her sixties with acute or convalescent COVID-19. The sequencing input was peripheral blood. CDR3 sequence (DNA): TGTGCCATCAGCGGGACAGGGACTCCCTACGAGCAGTACTTC. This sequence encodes CAISGTGTPYEQYF.